This entry lists 19 T cell receptor beta chains sequenced from one sample in a study of monozygotic twins with cystic fibrosis. Using immunoSEQ multiplex PCR, the repertoire was profiled, and TCRdb retains in-frame clones only, with some absent. Here the sample spans some 20,000 clones, 95% to 98% being singletons. What was sequenced was blood. These receptors were obtained from a young woman with cystic fibrosis.

The V and J genes are TRBV14 and TRBJ1-6; D is unclear. Trimming cost V 5 bases and J 6 bases, with 11 bases left between them. This CDR3 region has 14 residues. Per germline, CDR1 SGHDN and CDR2 FVKESK. The CDR3 protein is CASSKVLTNSPLHF. CDR3 DNA: TGTGCCAGCAGCAAAGTTCTTACTAATTCACCCCTCCACTTT.

The chain links TRBV9 to TRBJ2-3; D possibly corresponds to TRBD2 (5 bases). CDR1 SGDLS and CDR2 YYNGEE come from the germline V gene. Trimming took 0 bases from V and 0 from J, leaving 11 bases between them. The CDR3 is 16 residues long. The CDR3 DNA is TGTGCCAGCAGCGTAGTTGGGAGACCTAGCACAGATACGCAGTATTTT. Protein: CASSVVGRPSTDTQYF.

The gene calls are TRBV7-9 and TRBJ1-2; D perhaps matches TRBD1 (6 bases). The germline CDR1 and CDR2 sequences are SEHNR and FQNEAQ (reference sequence). V was shortened by 5 bases and J by 3 bases, with 13 bases between the two germline ends. There are 14 residues in the CDR3. The CDR3 nucleotides read TGTGCCAGCAGCCCGACAGGTAGCTACTATGGCTACACCTTC. Its protein is CASSPTGSYYGYTF.

This rearrangement joins TRBV5-1 to TRBJ1-4; D may be TRBD1 (5 bases). The V and J ends lost 0 bases and 6 bases respectively, with 9 bases between them. This CDR3 has 14 residues. CDR1 and CDR2 from the germline V gene are SGHRS and YFSETQ. CDR3 coding DNA: TGCGCCAGCAGCTTGGGGGGCTTATATGAAAAACTGTTTTTT. It codes for CASSLGGLYEKLFF. The whole variable domain, filled in from reference TRBV5-1 and TRBJ1-4, reads KAGVTQTPRYLIKTRGQQVTLSCSPISGHRSVSWYQQTPGQGLQFLFEYFSETQRNKGNFPGRFSGRQFSNSRSEMNVSTLELGDSALYLCASSLGGLYEKLFFGSGTQLSVL.

This chain links TRBV4-1 with TRBJ2-2; a weak D match, TRBD1 (5 bases). Looked up from germline, CDR1 is MGHRA and CDR2 is YSYEKL. The V and J ends lost 1 base and 7 bases respectively, with 16 bases between them. The CDR3 contains 16 residues. CDR3 residues: CASSQAPPKGFGELFF. The CDR3 region has the DNA TGCGCCAGCAGCCAAGCCCCCCCGAAGGGGTTCGGGGAGCTGTTTTTT.

This clone has just one count. V is TRBV6-6 and J is TRBJ2-3, with 8 nucleotides matching TRBD1. V shed 4 bases, J shed 6 bases, and the junction held 6 bases outside the gene matches. CDR1 and CDR2 (germline): MNHNY, SVGAGI (reference sequence). The CDR3 contains 14 residues. The CDR3 protein is CASSFKWTGDTQYF. The DNA of the CDR3 is TGTGCCAGCAGTTTCAAATGGACAGGGGATACGCAGTATTTT.

The J gene is TRBJ1-2, the V gene TRBV6-1; 7 bases line up with TRBD1. The CDR3 spans 13 residues. V trimming: 2 bases; J trimming: 5 bases; junction bases outside the gene matches: 2. In germline, CDR1 is MNHNS, CDR2 SASEGT. The CDR3 loop is CASSETGVYGYTF. CDR3 coding DNA: TGTGCCAGCAGTGAAACAGGGGTTTATGGCTACACCTTC.

The chain has TRBV6-4 and TRBJ2-1; 8 bases map to TRBD2. The CDR3 is 16 amino acids. CDR1 MRHNA and CDR2 SNTAGT come from the germline V gene. The V gene end was trimmed by 3 bases and the J gene end by 3 bases; junction bases not matched to a gene: 7. CDR3 in DNA: TGTGCCAGCAGTGAGGGCGGGAGGACGGACTACAATGAGCAGTTCTTC. Its translation is CASSEGGRTDYNEQFF.

This clone was found once. The chain recombines TRBV5-1 with TRBJ2-1; D unclear. CDR1 and CDR2 from the germline V gene are SGHRS and YFSETQ. Trimming shortened V by 3 bases and J by 7 bases, and 8 bases separated the two germline ends. This CDR3 is 12 amino acids long. DNA for the CDR3: TGCGCCAGCAGCTACGACCCGAATGAGCAGTTCTTC. It is translated as CASSYDPNEQFF.

V gene TRBV4-3 combines with J gene TRBJ1-6, with TRBD1 identical over 11 bases. This CDR3 has 15 residues. Looked up from germline, CDR1 is LGHNA and CDR2 is YSLEER. After removal of 3 bases from V and 10 bases from J, the junction contained 5 bases not matched to a gene. CDR3 nucleotide sequence: TGCGCCAGCAGCCAGTCCGGGACAGGGGGGTCACCCCTCCACTTT. Protein product: CASSQSGTGGSPLHF.

V gene TRBV4-1 combines with J gene TRBJ1-2; TRBD1 agrees at 10 bases. Germline trimming cut 2 bases from V and 5 bases from J; bases unmatched to any gene: 14. This CDR3 region has 18 residues. The germline CDR1 and CDR2 sequences are MGHRA and YSYEKL. The CDR3 DNA reads as TGCGCCAGCAGCCAATCACGGACAGGGGGGGAGAGAAGATATGGCTACACCTTC. This sequence encodes CASSQSRTGGERRYGYTF.

The rearrangement uses TRBV7-2 and TRBJ2-2, with a weak D call TRBD1 (5 bases). CDR1 is SGHTA, CDR2 FQGNSA, per germline. The CDR3 loop spans 15 amino acids. The V and J ends lost 3 bases and 5 bases respectively, with 13 bases between them. The CDR3 nucleotides read TGTGCCAGCAGCTTGGGTCAGGGCCGGACCGGGGAGCTGTTTTTT. Its protein product is CASSLGQGRTGELFF.

The CDR3 loop is CATKRTRGDGYTF. DNA of the CDR3: TGTGCCACCAAAAGAACGAGGGGGGATGGCTACACCTTC. This rearrangement joins TRBV2 to TRBJ1-2, with D perhaps TRBD1 (6 bases). Germline CDR1 reads SNHLY; CDR2 reads FYNNEI. V was shortened by 10 bases and J by 6 bases, with 18 bases between the two germline ends. The CDR3 has 13 residues.

The genes are TRBV5-5 and TRBJ2-5; no definite D call. Germline values: CDR1 SGHKS, CDR2 YYEKEE (reference sequence). There are 13 residues in the CDR3. Trimming took off 4 bases at V and 5 bases at J, with 12 bases between the two ends. The chain's CDR3 is CASSPRPDETQYF. CDR3 nucleotide sequence: TGTGCCAGCAGCCCCCGTCCCGACGAGACCCAGTACTTC.

The V call is TRBV9, the J call TRBJ2-3; no clear D gene. This CDR3 comprises 15 residues. V shed 1 base and J shed 2 bases, with 11 bases lying between them. The V gene's germline CDR1 is SGDLS and CDR2 YYNGEE. The CDR3 DNA reads as TGTGCCAGCAGCGTATTTGGCGGTCTCACAGATACGCAGTATTTT. Translating it yields CASSVFGGLTDTQYF.

The chain combines TRBV19 with TRBJ2-3; perhaps TRBD1 as D (5 bases). The V end lost 6 bases, the J end lost 1 base, and 20 bases lay between the germline ends. Germline assignment: CDR1 LNHDA and CDR2 SQIVND (reference sequence). The CDR3 spans 17 residues. CDR3 sequence reads: CASRPHFRVQGTDTQYF. CDR3 DNA: TGTGCCAGTAGACCACACTTCAGGGTCCAGGGCACAGATACGCAGTATTTT.

The chain couples TRBV7-9 to TRBJ1-3; D uncertain. Germline CDR1 SEHNR, CDR2 FQNEAQ (reference sequence). This CDR3 is built from 14 residues. The ends were cut back, 1 base at V and 4 bases at J, with 8 bases in the middle. For the CDR3, the DNA is TGTGCCAGCAGCTTAGTCGGTACCGGAAACACCATATATTTT. Translating gives CASSLVGTGNTIYF.

V gene TRBV12-5 combines with J gene TRBJ1-2, with TRBD1 as a possible D gene (6 bases). V shed 2 bases and J shed 1 base, with 14 bases lying between them. The CDR3 runs 16 residues. Looked up from germline, CDR1 is LGHNT and CDR2 is FRNRAP. Written as DNA, the CDR3 is TGTGCTAGTGGTTTGACAGACAGGAATGATAACTATGGCTACACCTTC. Protein product: CASGLTDRNDNYGYTF.

The genes are TRBV2 and TRBJ1-3; D gene ambiguous. The V and J ends lost 4 bases and 3 bases respectively, with 16 bases between them. The germline CDR1 and CDR2 sequences are SNHLY and FYNNEI. The CDR3 extends over 16 amino acids. CDR3 DNA: TGTGCCAGCAGTGGGATGGGCAGGTTCGGTGGAAACACCATATATTTT. Protein sequence: CASSGMGRFGGNTIYF.